The sequence of this TCR beta chain was determined in a study of OX40 agonist ivuxolimab in advanced cancers. Looking at the study overall: Patients were treated with ivuxolimab, an agonistic anti-OX40 (CD134) antibody. The diagnoses of dose-escalation patients were hepatocellular carcinoma, melanoma, renal cell or head and neck cancer.

The table came from immunoSEQ multiplex PCR; TCRdb's copy has only in-frame clones and leaves some out. The sample holds about 120,000 clones; around 93% are singletons and the top ten take over 0.15%. Germline CDR1 and CDR2: SGHAT and FQDESV (reference sequence). Trimming at V came to 4 bases and at J to 3 bases, leaving 6 bases not matched to a gene. The CDR3 has 15 amino acids. This receptor was obtained from an adult with an advanced solid tumor such as melanoma, head and neck, liver or kidney cancer. This sample comprised CD4+ or CD8+ T cells sorted from blood, obtained in a trial of the OX40 agonist ivuxolimab. The chain has TRBV11-1 and TRBJ2-4; 7 bases match TRBD1. The CDR3 spells CASSSSRDSKNIQYF. The DNA of the CDR3 is TGTGCCAGCAGCTCCTCCCGGGACAGCAAAAACATTCAGTACTTC.